The 17 T cell receptor beta chains below all came from one sample that was sequenced in a study of T cell clones after liver transplantation (dated by TCRdb to about 2019). Libraries came from the immunoSEQ multiplex PCR assay. Held by TCRdb, this immuneACCESS table contains in-frame sequences only and omits some clones. Under half of the omission traces to an unresolved V gene where checked; the cause of the rest is unknown. Here the sample has tens of thousands of clones; 71% occur a single time. The ten largest clones add up to approximately 16% of the sample. Per the publication, the time point label means: pre-transplant. Source: CD4+ T cells from blood, taken before liver transplant. The receptors stem from a human donor who received a liver transplant.

The table lists this clone with a count of one. The J gene is TRBJ2-5, the V gene TRBV6-4, with 10 bases aligning to TRBD1. The J call is in doubt because the DNA end fits TRBJ2-7 better. This CDR3 has 15 residues. Germline CDR1 reads MRHNA; CDR2 reads SNTAGT. CDR3 DNA: TGTGCCAGCAGCCACCGGGACAGGGGTCCCTACGAGCAGTACTTC. Its translation: CASSHRDRGPYEQYF.

The V gene is TRBV5-4, the J gene TRBJ2-1; 9 nucleotides line up with TRBD2. From germline, CDR1 is SGHNT and CDR2 YYREEE (reference sequence). Trimming took 0 bases from V and 7 from J; bases not matched to a gene: 11. The CDR3 length is 17 residues. CDR3 nucleotide sequence: TGTGCCAGCAGCTTGGCCGGGGCTAGCGGGGTAATGAATGAGCAGTTCTTC. This translates into CASSLAGASGVMNEQFF.

The chain joins TRBV5-6 to TRBJ2-6; unclear D gene. The CDR3 runs to 12 residues. Germline V gene lookup returns CDR1 SGHDT and CDR2 YYEEEE. V was cut by 7 bases and J by 0 bases, with 2 bases left in between. CDR3 amino acids: CASLSGANVLTF. As DNA, the CDR3 is TGTGCCAGCCTCTCTGGGGCCAACGTCCTGACTTTC.

This chain joins TRBV6-6 and TRBJ1-5; 7 nucleotides align to TRBD1. Germline CDR1 MNHNY, CDR2 SVGAGI (reference sequence). Trimming took 6 bases from V and 3 from J; bases not matched to a gene: 8. This CDR3 comprises 15 residues. This chain's CDR3 is CASSPQQGNNQPQHF. DNA of the CDR3: TGTGCCAGCAGCCCCCAACAGGGGAACAATCAGCCCCAGCATTTT.

The chain is built from TRBV6-5 and TRBJ1-1; D is ambiguous. The CDR3 spans 13 residues. Germline V gene sequence: CDR1 MNHEY, CDR2 SVGAGI. Trimming stripped 3 bases from V and 4 bases from J, with 9 bases between. DNA for the CDR3: TGTGCCAGCAGTTATCGGCGGGCCACTGAAGCTTTCTTT. Amino acid sequence: CASSYRRATEAFF.

As for this clone: This specimen includes other DNA sequences encoding the same CDR3. The chain carries TRBV10-3 and TRBJ2-5, with TRBD2 as a possible D gene (5 bases). Trimming took 0 bases from V and 0 from J, leaving 8 bases between them. The CDR3 loop spans 15 amino acids. CDR1 and CDR2 from the germline V gene are ENHRY and SYGVKD. The DNA of the CDR3 is TGTGCCATCAGTGAGTCGACGGGGAACCAAGAGACCCAGTACTTC. This codes for CAISESTGNQETQYF.

This clone was counted only a few times. The CDR3 nucleotides are TGTGCCAGTAAGGACAGGGGAAATCAGCCCCAGCATTTT. Protein sequence: CASKDRGNQPQHF. The chain has TRBV19 and TRBJ1-5; TRBD1 matches 9 bases. CDR1 and CDR2 (germline): LNHDA, SQIVND (reference sequence). The CDR3 sequence is 13 residues long. With V trimmed by 7 bases and J by 4 bases, 2 bases remained unmatched.

The V call is TRBV28, the J call TRBJ1-2; no definite D call. Germline lookup yields CDR1 MDHEN and CDR2 SYDVKM. V lost 6 bases and J lost 3, with 8 bases in between. The CDR3 has 12 amino acids. Here the CDR3 reads CASSALDYGYTF. In DNA, the CDR3 is TGTGCCAGCAGCGCGCTTGACTATGGCTACACCTTC.

The rearrangement uses TRBV28 and TRBJ2-7, with D possibly being TRBD2 (7 bases). Per the germline V gene, CDR1 is MDHEN and CDR2 is SYDVKM. The ends were cut back, 6 bases at V and 3 bases at J, with 18 bases in the middle. The CDR3 is 15 amino acids. The CDR3: CASREGGASSYEQYF. CDR3 bases: TGTGCCAGCAGGGAAGGGGGGGCTAGTAGCTACGAGCAGTACTTC.

J is TRBJ1-1 and V is TRBV28, with D tentatively TRBD1 (5 bases). CDR3 length: 15 amino acids. Germline V lookup: CDR1 MDHEN, CDR2 SYDVKM. V lost 7 bases, J lost 0 bases, and 15 bases lay in between. DNA for the CDR3: TGTGCCAGCACCTCTTGGGGGGTTATGAACACTGAAGCTTTCTTT. Its translation is CASTSWGVMNTEAFF.

This chain joins TRBV5-4 and TRBJ2-3; 7 bases are a match to TRBD1. There are 14 residues in the CDR3. V gave up 4 bases and J gave up 2 bases; unmatched junction bases: 4. CDR1 SGHNT and CDR2 YYREEE come from the germline V gene (reference sequence). Here the CDR3 DNA reads TGTGCCAGCAGCATCCAGGGGGTCACAGATACGCAGTATTTT. This gives the protein CASSIQGVTDTQYF. The full variable domain, rest sourced from reference TRBV5-4 and TRBJ2-3, is ETGVTQSPTHLIKTRGQQVTLRCSSQSGHNTVSWYQQALGQGPQFIFQYYREEENGRGNFPPRFSGLQFPNYSSELNVNALELDDSALYLCASSIQGVTDTQYFGPGTRLTVL.

The V and J genes are TRBV28 and TRBJ1-5; the match to TRBD1 covers 9 bases. CDR3 size: 16 residues. Germline-derived CDR1 and CDR2 are MDHEN and SYDVKM. The V gene end was trimmed by 6 bases and the J gene end by 7 bases; junction bases not matched to a gene: 13. The CDR3 sequence: CASSPPGQGDWQPQHF. CDR3 nucleotide sequence: TGTGCCAGCAGCCCACCGGGACAGGGAGATTGGCAGCCCCAGCATTTT.

About this clone: At one end, the junction sequence differs from germline, possibly due to a read error. The chain has TRBV7-7 and TRBJ2-1, with 11 bases aligning to TRBD2. This CDR3 contains 13 residues. The germline gives CDR1 SSHAT, CDR2 FNYEAQ (reference sequence). The CDR3 is CASSLTSGEEQFF. The CDR3 DNA is TGTGCTAGCAGCCTGACTAGCGGGGAGGAGCAGTTCTTC.

The rearrangement links TRBV2 to TRBJ2-1, with D uncertain. V dropped 5 bases and J dropped 8 bases, with 10 bases sitting between them. This CDR3 is built from 12 residues. Germline V CDR1 and CDR2: SNHLY, FYNNEI. The CDR3 nucleotides read TGTGCCAGCAGTCCCGGTGTGTATGAGCAGTTCTTC. Translated, it gives CASSPGVYEQFF. Full variable domain (rest looked up from reference TRBV2 and TRBJ2-1): EPEVTQTPSHQVTQMGQEVILRCVPISNHLYFYWYRQILGQKVEFLVSFYNNEISEKSEIFDDQFSVERPDGSNFTLKIRSTKLEDSAMYFCASSPGVYEQFFGPGTRLTVL.

The gene calls are TRBV4-1 and TRBJ2-3; 9 bases agree with TRBD2. Trimming removed 4 bases from V and 6 bases from J; junction bases left unmatched: 14. Per the germline V gene, CDR1 is MGHRA and CDR2 is YSYEKL. The CDR3 extends over 17 amino acids. The CDR3 bases are TGCGCCAGCAGCCCTTCCCATCTAGCGGGGCTTTCGGATACGCAGTATTTT. Residues: CASSPSHLAGLSDTQYF.

The rearrangement joins TRBV5-1 to TRBJ1-2; TRBD1 aligns across 8 bases. The V gene's germline CDR1 is SGHRS and CDR2 YFSETQ. The V gene end was trimmed by 0 bases and the J gene end by 6 bases; junction bases not matched to a gene: 7. CDR3 length equals 15 residues. The CDR3 is CASSLGPRGPDGYTF. Written as DNA, the CDR3 is TGCGCCAGCAGCTTGGGTCCCAGGGGGCCTGATGGCTACACCTTC.

The chain has TRBV13 and TRBJ1-5; the D gene is possibly TRBD1 (6 bases). CDR3 length equals 15 residues. Germline V CDR1 and CDR2: PRHDT, FYEKMQ (reference sequence). Trimming took 5 bases from V and 5 from J, leaving 16 bases between them. The CDR3 coding sequence is TGTGCCAGCAGCCGGGCCCAACAGGGAGATCAGCCCCAGCATTTT. It encodes CASSRAQQGDQPQHF.